The 32 T cell receptor beta chains listed next were all sequenced from one sample in a study of blood T cell repertoires in COVID-19. Measured with immunoSEQ multiplex PCR; TCRdb has only the in-frame clones, and not every one. The sample contains some 74,000 clones, about 72% of which appear only once. Sequencing was carried out using peripheral blood. All receptors derive from a man in his 70s with active or convalescent COVID-19.

The chain combines TRBV18 with TRBJ1-5; D might be TRBD1 (5 bases). Trimming took 3 bases from V and 5 from J, leaving 11 bases between them. The CDR3 spans 14 residues. Germline V lookup: CDR1 KGHSH, CDR2 LQKENI. The CDR3 nucleotides read TGTGCCAGCTCACCCGGGCGACAGCATCAGCCCCAGCATTTT. Translation: CASSPGRQHQPQHF.

V usage is TRBV20-1 and J usage is TRBJ2-3; 16 bases map to TRBD2. Germline CDR1 reads DFQATT; CDR2 reads SNEGSKA (reference sequence). Trimming at V came to 3 bases and at J to 1 base, leaving 10 bases not matched to a gene. The CDR3 consists of 19 residues. CDR3 residues: CSASAGLAGGRIRTDTQYF. DNA of the CDR3: TGCAGTGCTAGTGCGGGACTAGCGGGGGGGAGAATACGCACAGATACGCAGTATTTT.

The V call is TRBV30, the J call TRBJ1-2; D gene uncertain. Germline V gene data show CDR1 as GTSNPN and CDR2 as SVGIG (reference sequence). There are 14 residues in the CDR3. Trimming took off 3 bases at V and 8 bases at J, with 19 bases between the two ends. The CDR3 DNA reads TGTGCCTGGAGGGTAGTCGGCGGGTCGGACGGCTACACCTTC. This sequence encodes CAWRVVGGSDGYTF.

This sequence joins TRBV30 and TRBJ1-1, with D uncertain. The V and J ends lost 4 bases and 4 bases respectively, with 10 bases between them. The CDR3 spans 12 residues. Germline V gives CDR1 GTSNPN, CDR2 SVGIG (reference sequence). The CDR3 coding sequence is TGTGCCTGGAAAGAGGTGACCACTGAAGCTTTCTTT. Its protein product is CAWKEVTTEAFF.

V gene TRBV11-2 combines with J gene TRBJ2-3; 9 bases fit TRBD2. CDR3 size: 17 residues. CDR1 and CDR2 (germline): SGHAT, FQNNGV. J lost 4 bases, V lost 6 bases, and 14 bases had no gene match. The CDR3 loop is CASRPRGSGGWPDTQYF. The CDR3 DNA reads TGTGCCAGCAGACCAAGAGGTAGCGGGGGATGGCCAGATACGCAGTATTTT.

The chain recombines TRBV5-1 with TRBJ1-3; D unresolved. Trimming took 0 bases from V and 0 from J, leaving 4 bases between them. CDR3 length: 14 amino acids. Germline V gives CDR1 SGHRS, CDR2 YFSETQ. CDR3 protein: CASSLGSSGNTIYF. The CDR3 DNA reads TGCGCCAGCAGCTTGGGGAGCTCTGGAAACACCATATATTTT.

V and J are TRBV6-5 and TRBJ1-5; D unclear. Between the trimmed V and J ends, which lost 7 bases and 4 bases, there was a span of 14 bases. The CDR3 covers 14 residues. From germline, CDR1 is MNHEY and CDR2 SVGAGI. Here the CDR3 reads CASTLTSVNQPQHF. The CDR3 DNA is TGTGCCAGCACTCTCACGAGCGTAAATCAGCCCCAGCATTTT.

This clone has only one observation. The chain recombines TRBV3-1 (or the pseudogene TRBV3-2) with TRBJ2-7; 8 bases fit TRBD1. Germline V gene lookup returns CDR1 LGHDT and CDR2 YNNKEL (reference sequence). The CDR3 spans 14 residues. Trimming cost V 4 bases and J 5 bases; bases outside gene matches: 7. CDR3 loop: CASSPRDRRHEQYF. The CDR3 DNA reads as TGTGCCAGCAGCCCCCGGGACAGGAGGCACGAGCAGTACTTC.

The chain carries TRBV7-3 and TRBJ1-1, with a tentative D call TRBD1 (5 bases). This CDR3 comprises 15 residues. The germline V and J ends were trimmed by 4 bases and 3 bases, with 15 bases remaining between them. Germline V lookup: CDR1 SGHTA, CDR2 FQGTGA. The CDR3 region is CASSSQGPGDTEAFF. CDR3 sequence (DNA): TGTGCCAGCAGCTCCCAGGGCCCGGGGGACACTGAAGCTTTCTTT.

A few counts support this clone. The chain is built from TRBV10-3 and TRBJ2-7; 7 positions agree with TRBD1. Germline loops: CDR1 ENHRY, CDR2 SYGVKD. The CDR3 consists of 14 residues. The junction had 13 bases not matched to a gene; V was cut back by 8 bases and J by 6 bases. CDR3: CAIAVQGEGGEQYF. The CDR3 bases are TGTGCCATCGCGGTCCAGGGGGAAGGTGGCGAGCAGTACTTC.

The rearrangement links TRBV30 to TRBJ2-1, with D possibly TRBD1 on 5 matching bases. The V end was cut by 3 bases, the J end by 7 bases, with 13 bases between. The CDR3 totals 13 residues. The V gene's germline CDR1 is GTSNPN and CDR2 SVGIG (reference sequence). The CDR3 here is CAWSSAGMNEQFF. CDR3 DNA sequence: TGTGCCTGGAGCAGTGCAGGGATGAATGAGCAGTTCTTC.

The V and J genes are TRBV7-9 and TRBJ2-1; D might be TRBD2 (5 bases). The CDR3 is made up of 14 amino acids. Germline V CDR1 and CDR2: SEHNR, FQNEAQ (reference sequence). V lost 5 bases, J lost 12 bases, and 20 bases lay in between. CDR3 sequence reads: CASSQTGQEAVQFF. The DNA for the CDR3 is TGTGCCAGCAGCCAGACGGGCCAGGAGGCTGTGCAGTTCTTC.

The genes are TRBV30 and TRBJ2-4; TRBD2 is a possible D gene (5 bases). This CDR3 is 17 amino acids long. Per the germline V gene, CDR1 is GTSNPN and CDR2 is SVGIG (reference sequence). Between the trimmed V and J ends, which lost 0 bases and 0 bases, there was a span of 15 bases. The DNA of the CDR3 is TGTGCCTGGAGTGTACTACTTTCGGGGATAGCCAAAAACATTCAGTACTTC. Protein product: CAWSVLLSGIAKNIQYF.

This clone was observed a few times. The junction differs from germline at one of its ends, possibly a read error. The chain joins TRBV9 to TRBJ1-1; a weak D match, TRBD1 (6 bases). In germline, CDR1 is SGDLS, CDR2 YYNGEE. The CDR3 totals 15 residues. This CDR3 is CASSVVIQGNAEAFF. CDR3 in DNA: TGTGCCAGCAGCGTAGTAATTCAGGGGAACGCTGAAGCTTTCTTT.

This clone was seen a single time. The chain carries TRBV11-1 and TRBJ2-7; D is unclear. Per germline, CDR1 SGHAT and CDR2 FQDESV (reference sequence). The CDR3 is 12 residues long. Trimming cost V 3 bases and J 7 bases, with 10 bases left between them. CDR3 sequence reads: CASSFSFGEQYF. CDR3 DNA: TGTGCCAGCAGCTTTTCTTTCGGGGAGCAGTACTTC.

The chain uses TRBV19 and TRBJ2-1, with D uncertain. The V end was cut by 7 bases, the J end by 5 bases, with 9 bases between. Per germline, CDR1 LNHDA and CDR2 SQIVND (reference sequence). CDR3 size: 12 residues. This CDR3 is CASNQLHNEQFF. The CDR3 coding sequence is TGTGCCAGTAACCAGTTGCACAATGAGCAGTTCTTC. The full variable domain, completed using reference TRBV19 and TRBJ2-1, is DGGITQSPKYLFRKEGQNVTLSCEQNLNHDAMYWYRQDPGQGLRLIYYSQIVNDFQKGDIAEGYSVSREKKESFPLTVTSAQKNPTAFYLCASNQLHNEQFFGPGTRLTVL.

The chain recombines TRBV5-6 with TRBJ2-1; possibly TRBD2 for D (6 bases). Germline CDR1 and CDR2: SGHDT and YYEEEE. V shed 2 bases and J shed 4 bases, with 7 bases lying between them. This CDR3 is 13 amino acids long. For the CDR3, the DNA is TGTGCCAGCAGCTTCAGCGGGTACAATGAGCAGTTCTTC. It encodes CASSFSGYNEQFF.

In this sample, this clone turned up once. This sequence joins TRBV5-1 and TRBJ1-3, with 10 bases that match TRBD1. The CDR3 loop spans 14 amino acids. From germline, CDR1 is SGHRS and CDR2 YFSETQ. With 4 bases clipped from V and 6 bases from J, the junction kept 4 bases outside the gene matches. Here the CDR3 reads CASSPTGGENTIYF. The CDR3 nucleotides are TGCGCCAGCAGCCCGACAGGGGGCGAAAACACCATATATTTT.

The rearrangement uses TRBV11-2 and TRBJ2-7; D remains ambiguous. With 3 bases removed from V and 0 bases from J, the gap between germline ends came to 9 bases. CDR3 size: 14 residues. Germline V gives CDR1 SGHAT, CDR2 FQNNGV. The CDR3 nucleotides read TGTGCCAGCAGCTTGACTCCCCACTCCTACGAGCAGTACTTC. Translated: CASSLTPHSYEQYF.

In DNA form, the CDR3 reads TGCAGCGTTGAAGCGGGGGGGAACAATGAGCAGTTCTTC. Translating it yields CSVEAGGNNEQFF. J is TRBJ2-1 and V is TRBV29-1; TRBD2 matches 8 bases. CDR3 length: 13 amino acids. The V and J ends lost 1 base and 5 bases, in that order; junction bases with no gene match: 1. Germline V lookup: CDR1 SQVTM, CDR2 ANQGSEA.

V is TRBV18 and J is TRBJ2-3, with 9 bases lining up with TRBD1. This CDR3 is built from 15 residues. The germline gives CDR1 KGHSH, CDR2 LQKENI. With V trimmed by 3 bases and J by 5 bases, 6 bases remained unmatched. CDR3 sequence reads: CASSPSGQGGDTQYF. CDR3 sequence (DNA): TGTGCCAGCTCACCCTCGGGACAGGGTGGAGATACGCAGTATTTT.

This clone was detected only once. This chain connects TRBV10-1 to TRBJ2-3; 8 bases line up with TRBD2. CDR3 length: 14 residues. The germline CDR1 and CDR2 sequences are WNHNN and SYGVQD (reference sequence). V dropped 7 bases and J dropped 2; count of bases not matched to a gene: 5. This chain's CDR3 is CASMRGVDTDTQYF. The CDR3 DNA reads as TGCGCCAGCATGCGGGGGGTTGACACAGATACGCAGTATTTT.

The CDR3 sequence: CASIYYTGELFF. The DNA of the CDR3 is TGTGCCAGCATCTACTATACCGGGGAGCTGTTTTTT. V is TRBV2 and J is TRBJ2-2; D unclear. Germline V gives CDR1 SNHLY, CDR2 FYNNEI. The ends were cut back, 7 bases at V and 5 bases at J, with 8 bases in the middle. The CDR3 runs to 12 residues.

The V call is TRBV6-5, the J call TRBJ2-1; maybe TRBD2 (6 bases). V was cut by 8 bases and J by 5 bases, with 19 bases left in between. Germline V CDR1 and CDR2: MNHEY, SVGAGI. The CDR3 extends over 15 amino acids. DNA for the CDR3: TGTGCCAGCGGAGTCCGGGACTCGGGGGACAATGAGCAGTTCTTC. It yields the protein CASGVRDSGDNEQFF.

The chain employs TRBV5-4 and TRBJ2-4; the D is unclear. The CDR3 consists of 12 residues. Germline CDR1 reads SGHNT; CDR2 reads YYREEE (reference sequence). Trimming pared 4 bases from V and 9 bases from J, leaving 11 bases between. DNA for the CDR3: TGTGCCAGCAGCCTAGACTTGGGCATTCAGTACTTC. Translating it yields CASSLDLGIQYF.

The chain couples TRBV5-1 to TRBJ2-7, with 7 bases lining up with TRBD2. Germline values: CDR1 SGHRS, CDR2 YFSETQ. The CDR3 is made up of 15 amino acids. V lost 7 bases to trimming and J lost 1 base; unmatched junction nucleotides: 11. The CDR3 DNA reads TGCGCCAGCTCTGGACGGGGGGAAGCGTCCTACGAGCAGTACTTC. This codes for CASSGRGEASYEQYF.

This clone was seen a single time. This sequence joins TRBV18 and TRBJ1-3; 7 bases are a match to TRBD1. CDR3 length: 15 residues. Looked up from germline, CDR1 is KGHSH and CDR2 is LQKENI. V lost 2 bases and J lost 3; bases outside the gene matches: 4. CDR3: CASSPLDRSGNTIYF. As DNA, the CDR3 is TGTGCCAGCTCACCATTGGACAGGAGTGGAAACACCATATATTTT.

This clone was seen only a few times. The rearrangement uses TRBV5-4 and TRBJ2-3; 7 nucleotides agree with TRBD1. Unmatched junction bases numbered 5, after V lost 2 bases and J lost 2 bases. The CDR3 has 15 amino acids. Germline values: CDR1 SGHNT, CDR2 YYREEE (reference sequence). The CDR3 reads CASSLGDRPTDTQYF. The CDR3, as DNA: TGTGCCAGCAGCTTAGGGGACAGACCCACAGATACGCAGTATTTT. Drawing the rest from reference TRBV5-4 and TRBJ2-3, the complete variable domain is ETGVTQSPTHLIKTRGQQVTLRCSSQSGHNTVSWYQQALGQGPQFIFQYYREEENGRGNFPPRFSGLQFPNYSSELNVNALELDDSALYLCASSLGDRPTDTQYFGPGTRLTVL.

The chain links TRBV4-1 to TRBJ2-7; TRBD2 is a possible D gene (6 bases). V gave up 2 bases and J gave up 4 bases, with 15 bases separating them. The CDR3 sequence is 15 residues long. Germline lookup yields CDR1 MGHRA and CDR2 YSYEKL. The CDR3 coding sequence is TGCGCCAGCAGCCAATTACTAGCAGAACTATACGAGCAGTACTTC. Amino acids: CASSQLLAELYEQYF.

In the case of this clone: At one end the junction does not follow the germline gene, possibly because of a read error. The chain has TRBV24-1 and TRBJ1-1; D not resolved. Germline lookup yields CDR1 KGHDR and CDR2 SFDVKD. The CDR3 spans 13 residues. The CDR3, as DNA: TGTGCCACCAGTGACTCAGCCCCCTCAGGTAGGATCTTT. Translated: CATSDSAPSGRIF.

This chain connects TRBV30 to TRBJ2-1, with 10 bases identical to TRBD2. Germline assignment: CDR1 GTSNPN and CDR2 SVGIG (reference sequence). The junction had 9 bases not matched to a gene; V was cut back by 3 bases and J by 7 bases. The CDR3 length is 15 residues. The CDR3 loop is CAWSAGLAAVNEQFF. CDR3 DNA: TGTGCCTGGAGCGCTGGACTAGCGGCGGTTAATGAGCAGTTCTTC.

The V and J genes are TRBV11-3 and TRBJ2-3; TRBD2 matches 9 bases. The CDR3 has 16 residues. Trimming cost V 1 base and J 2 bases; bases outside gene matches: 4. The V gene's germline CDR1 is SGHNT and CDR2 YENEEA. CDR3 in DNA: TGTGCCAGCAGCTTAGGGCTAGCGGGGCTCACAGATACGCAGTATTTT. Its translation is CASSLGLAGLTDTQYF.